One and the same sample provided the 17 T cell receptor beta chains below, sequenced in a study of naive and memory T cell subsets. General study results and limits: A few larger clonotypes appeared in naive repertoires, especially CD8, possibly memory cells re-expressing CD45RA.

Their antigen targets remain unknown. Two oligonucleotides, mixed equimolar, formed the beta constant-region primer covering TRBC1 and TRBC2. Four rounds of PCR amplified the ligated cDNA using nested alpha and beta constant-region primers plus SP2. TCRdb re-called the UMI-ligation and nested PCR reads with MiXCR, one entry per CDR3 protein. The sample yields 120,000 to 150,000 distinct CDR3 sequences, 22% seen once. Specimen: naive CD4+ T cells from blood. Every receptor here comes from a human donor in good health.

The CDR3 protein is CASSPPGAGYYEQYF. CDR3 nucleotides: TGTGCCAGCAGTCCTCCTGGGGCGGGGTACTACGAGCAGTACTTC. The genes are TRBV28 and TRBJ2-7; D perhaps matches TRBD2 (6 bases). The V end was cut by 5 bases, the J end by 3 bases, with 17 bases between. This CDR3 is 15 amino acids long. Germline values: CDR1 MDHEN, CDR2 SYDVKM.

This clonotype has at least ten counts. This sequence joins TRBV3-1 and TRBJ2-1; D gene unclear. V gave up 1 base and J gave up 10 bases, with 5 bases separating them. Germline CDR1 LGHDT, CDR2 YNNKEL (reference sequence). This CDR3 region has 11 residues. This chain's CDR3 is CASSQVREQFF. In DNA, the CDR3 is TGTGCCAGCAGCCAAGTGCGGGAGCAGTTCTTC.

The rearrangement uses TRBV5-4 and TRBJ2-1; TRBD2 matches at 11 bases. The CDR3 covers 15 residues. Germline V gene data show CDR1 as SGHNT and CDR2 as YYREEE (reference sequence). Losses at the gene ends were 7 bases for V and 5 bases for J; bases not matched to a gene: 8. CDR3 DNA sequence: TGTGCCAGCTACTTTAGCGGGAGGGCTAACAATGAGCAGTTCTTC. Protein product: CASYFSGRANNEQFF.

This clonotype was seen only a few times. The rearrangement uses TRBV6-5 and TRBJ1-1, with 11 positions matching TRBD1. The CDR3 totals 14 residues. Germline CDR1 is MNHEY and CDR2 is SVGAGI. V lost 5 bases and J lost 10; bases outside the gene matches: 9. CDR3 region: CASSPPDRGLVAFF. CDR3 bases: TGTGCCAGCAGTCCCCCGGACAGGGGGCTAGTAGCTTTCTTT.

V and J are TRBV15 and TRBJ2-7; tentatively, D is TRBD2 (5 bases). Trimming pared 0 bases from V and 4 bases from J, leaving 7 bases between. The CDR3 is made up of 13 amino acids. CDR1 LNHNV and CDR2 YYDKDF come from the germline V gene (reference sequence). For the CDR3, the DNA is TGTGCCACCAGCAGAGAGGGCGGGTACGAGCAGTACTTC. As protein: CATSREGGYEQYF.

The chain carries TRBV27 and TRBJ2-1; TRBD2 matches 16 bases. The CDR3 totals 17 residues. The germline V gene encodes CDR1 MNHEY and CDR2 SMNVEV (reference sequence). The V segment lost 6 bases and the J segment 2 bases; nucleotides outside the gene matches: 4. The DNA of the CDR3 is TGTGCCAGCAGGGGACTAGCGGGAGGGTGGACCTACAATGAGCAGTTCTTC. Translation: CASRGLAGGWTYNEQFF.

The sample holds many counts of this clonotype. The chain links TRBV18 to TRBJ2-5; perhaps TRBD1 as D (5 bases). V was pared by 1 base and J by 3 bases, with 6 bases between. From germline, CDR1 is KGHSH and CDR2 LQKENI. The CDR3 is made up of 13 amino acids. CDR3 DNA sequence: TGTGCCAGCTCACCACAGGGGAAAGAGACCCAGTACTTC. Amino acids: CASSPQGKETQYF. Full variable domain (outside the CDR3, taken from reference TRBV18 and TRBJ2-5): NAGVMQNPRHLVRRRGQEARLRCSPMKGHSHVYWYRQLPEEGLKFMVYLQKENIIDESGMPKERFSAEFPKEGPSILRIQQVVRGDSAAYFCASSPQGKETQYFGPGTRLLVL.

This clonotype has a handful of counts. The rearrangement links TRBV5-1 to TRBJ2-1; TRBD1 matches at 11 bases. This CDR3 contains 16 residues. The V and J ends lost 4 bases and 7 bases, in that order; junction bases with no gene match: 10. Per the germline V gene, CDR1 is SGHRS and CDR2 is YFSETQ. The CDR3 is CASSPSLGTGGNEQFF. DNA of the CDR3: TGCGCCAGCAGCCCCTCCCTCGGGACAGGGGGGAATGAGCAGTTCTTC.

This clonotype turned up a few times. This chain joins TRBV28 and TRBJ1-2; 8 nucleotides line up with TRBD1. The CDR3 is 18 amino acids. The J segment lost 2 bases and the V segment lost 2 bases, leaving 13 bases of the junction unmatched. Germline CDR1 is MDHEN and CDR2 is SYDVKM. The CDR3: CASSLLLLGTGPNYGYTF. The CDR3 nucleotides are TGTGCCAGCAGTTTACTCCTTCTCGGGACAGGACCCAACTATGGCTACACCTTC.

This clonotype was seen repeatedly, ten times or more. V and J are TRBV11-2 and TRBJ2-1, with 9 bases lining up with TRBD2. Germline assignment: CDR1 SGHAT and CDR2 FQNNGV. The CDR3 extends over 14 amino acids. V was clipped by 5 bases and J by 8 bases; unmatched bases: 7. The CDR3 DNA is TGTGCCAGCAGCGGACAGCGGGAGGCCTATGAGCAGTTCTTC. The encoded protein is CASSGQREAYEQFF.

CDR3 region: CASRQSNSPLHF. Written as DNA, the CDR3 is TGTGCCAGCAGACAGAGTAATTCACCCCTCCACTTT. This chain links TRBV6-5 with TRBJ1-6; D is unclear. Trimming stripped 6 bases from V and 6 bases from J, with 6 bases between. The CDR3 spans 12 residues. CDR1 is MNHEY, CDR2 SVGAGI, per germline.

V and J are TRBV20-1 and TRBJ2-7; 7 nucleotides align to TRBD1. The germline V gene encodes CDR1 DFQATT and CDR2 SNEGSKA (reference sequence). The trim removed 6 bases at V and 4 bases at J, leaving 12 bases unmatched. CDR3 length: 14 residues. The CDR3 is CSAQTGTVLYEQYF. The CDR3 nucleotides read TGCAGTGCCCAGACCGGGACAGTACTATACGAGCAGTACTTC.

This clonotype has a count of ten or more. This chain links TRBV28 with TRBJ2-7; no definite D call. Between the trimmed V and J ends, which lost 10 bases and 2 bases, there was a span of 12 bases. Germline CDR1 reads MDHEN; CDR2 reads SYDVKM. This CDR3 region has 12 residues. The CDR3 DNA follows: TGTGCCACAAAAATGCCCCCCTACGAGCAGTACTTC. Translated, it gives CATKMPPYEQYF.

This clonotype has more than one count but fewer than ten. This chain joins TRBV19 and TRBJ1-3; 7 bases fit TRBD1. CDR1 and CDR2 from the germline V gene are LNHDA and SQIVND (reference sequence). The J segment lost 0 bases and the V segment lost 7 bases, leaving 15 bases of the junction unmatched. This CDR3 has 18 amino acids. The CDR3 loop is CASTLMGQPLLSGNTIYF. DNA of the CDR3: TGTGCCAGTACCCTTATGGGACAGCCACTACTCTCTGGAAACACCATATATTTT.

The chain links TRBV16 to TRBJ1-1, with no clear D. This CDR3 comprises 11 residues. The V and J ends lost 4 bases and 9 bases respectively, with 9 bases between them. Germline loops: CDR1 KGHSY, CDR2 FQNENV. CDR3 coding DNA: TGTGCCAGCAGCCCCAAGTTGCAAGCTTTCTTT. The encoded protein is CASSPKLQAFF.

This clonotype was seen only a few times. The V and J genes are TRBV12-5 and TRBJ2-7; D is possibly TRBD1 (6 bases). The germline CDR1 and CDR2 sequences are LGHNT and FRNRAP. The CDR3 contains 15 residues. The V and J ends lost 5 bases and 3 bases respectively, with 17 bases between them. The CDR3 here is CASGPWTARGYEQYF. CDR3 DNA: TGTGCTAGTGGTCCATGGACAGCCCGGGGCTACGAGCAGTACTTC. Looking up the rest from reference TRBV12-5 and TRBJ2-7 gives the full variable domain: DARVTQTPRHKVTEMGQEVTMRCQPILGHNTVFWYRQTMMQGLELLAYFRNRAPLDDSGMPKDRFSAEMPDATLATLKIQPSEPRDSAVYFCASGPWTARGYEQYFGPGTRLTVT.

This clonotype appeared many times. The chain couples TRBV10-3 to TRBJ2-7; 9 nucleotides match TRBD1. Unmatched junction bases numbered 10, after V lost 6 bases and J lost 7 bases. The CDR3 extends over 14 amino acids. The V gene's germline CDR1 is ENHRY and CDR2 SYGVKD. CDR3 bases: TGTGCCATCAGAGGGACGGGACAGGGTGAAGAGCAGTACTTC. Amino acids: CAIRGTGQGEEQYF.